The 5 T cell receptor beta chains below were found in one sample sequenced in a study of CD8+CD57+ T cells in acquired aplastic anemia (dated by TCRdb to the late 2010s). The sequencing machine was an Illumina HiSeq 2000. Profiling of TCR beta VDJ combinations and CDR3 sequences used genomic DNA as the template. TCRdb applied fastp at Q25 and MiXCR to the public reads, then kept only in-frame beta chains. Every entry covers one CDR3 protein and lists the most common genes and DNA from its rows. Counted in this sample were some 140,000 distinct CDR3 sequences; around two fifths of them appeared once. Jointly, the top ten make up roughly 8.4% of the sample. What was sequenced was sorted CD4+, CD8+, or CD8+CD57+ T cells (not recorded which) from PBMCs. Every receptor here comes from a human donor in good health, serving as a control.

This sequence joins TRBV5-1 and TRBJ2-7, with 10 bases matching TRBD2. The CDR3 length is 14 residues. The V and J ends lost 6 bases and 3 bases, in that order; junction bases with no gene match: 6. The germline V gene encodes CDR1 SGHRS and CDR2 YFSETQ. The DNA for the CDR3 is TGCGCCAGCACATTAGCGGGGGGTCTCTACGAGCAGTACTTC. Amino acids: CASTLAGGLYEQYF.

This clonotype was detected a few times. A much larger clone sits a single nucleotide away, making a read error possible. The rearrangement joins TRBV20-1 to TRBJ2-5; 8 nucleotides agree with TRBD2. There are 13 residues in the CDR3. V was clipped by 5 bases and J by 1 base; unmatched bases: 3. CDR1 DFQATT and CDR2 SNEGSKA come from the germline V gene (reference sequence). This CDR3 reads CSAGGLVQETQYF. CDR3 coding DNA: TGCAGTGCTGGGGGACTAGTCCAAGAGACCCAGTACTTC.

This clonotype has ten or more counts. This sequence joins TRBV12-3 or TRBV12-4 and TRBJ2-6, with no clear D. The CDR3 is made up of 15 amino acids. Trimming pared 5 bases from V and 0 bases from J, leaving 8 bases between. The CDR3 coding sequence is TGTGCCAGCAGTGTTAGGCTCTCTGGGGCCAACGTCCTGACTTTC. Protein product: CASSVRLSGANVLTF.

The sample holds many counts of this clonotype. CDR3 coding DNA: TGTGCCAGCAGCTTAGCTTGGGACAGGGGCACTGAAGCTTTCTTT. Translation gives CASSLAWDRGTEAFF. The rearrangement joins TRBV7-9 to TRBJ1-1; 10 bases are a match to TRBD1. This CDR3 is built from 15 residues. The germline CDR1 and CDR2 sequences are SEHNR and FQNEAQ (reference sequence). Trimming took 0 bases from V and 4 from J; bases not matched to a gene: 2.

The chain recombines TRBV3-1 with TRBJ2-7; D is uncertain. V was clipped by 8 bases and J by 3 bases, with 8 bases between them. This CDR3 region has 11 residues. The germline V gene has CDR1 LGHDT and CDR2 YNNKEL (reference sequence). The CDR3 here is CASPQYYEQYF. The CDR3 bases are TGTGCCAGCCCTCAGTACTACGAGCAGTACTTC.